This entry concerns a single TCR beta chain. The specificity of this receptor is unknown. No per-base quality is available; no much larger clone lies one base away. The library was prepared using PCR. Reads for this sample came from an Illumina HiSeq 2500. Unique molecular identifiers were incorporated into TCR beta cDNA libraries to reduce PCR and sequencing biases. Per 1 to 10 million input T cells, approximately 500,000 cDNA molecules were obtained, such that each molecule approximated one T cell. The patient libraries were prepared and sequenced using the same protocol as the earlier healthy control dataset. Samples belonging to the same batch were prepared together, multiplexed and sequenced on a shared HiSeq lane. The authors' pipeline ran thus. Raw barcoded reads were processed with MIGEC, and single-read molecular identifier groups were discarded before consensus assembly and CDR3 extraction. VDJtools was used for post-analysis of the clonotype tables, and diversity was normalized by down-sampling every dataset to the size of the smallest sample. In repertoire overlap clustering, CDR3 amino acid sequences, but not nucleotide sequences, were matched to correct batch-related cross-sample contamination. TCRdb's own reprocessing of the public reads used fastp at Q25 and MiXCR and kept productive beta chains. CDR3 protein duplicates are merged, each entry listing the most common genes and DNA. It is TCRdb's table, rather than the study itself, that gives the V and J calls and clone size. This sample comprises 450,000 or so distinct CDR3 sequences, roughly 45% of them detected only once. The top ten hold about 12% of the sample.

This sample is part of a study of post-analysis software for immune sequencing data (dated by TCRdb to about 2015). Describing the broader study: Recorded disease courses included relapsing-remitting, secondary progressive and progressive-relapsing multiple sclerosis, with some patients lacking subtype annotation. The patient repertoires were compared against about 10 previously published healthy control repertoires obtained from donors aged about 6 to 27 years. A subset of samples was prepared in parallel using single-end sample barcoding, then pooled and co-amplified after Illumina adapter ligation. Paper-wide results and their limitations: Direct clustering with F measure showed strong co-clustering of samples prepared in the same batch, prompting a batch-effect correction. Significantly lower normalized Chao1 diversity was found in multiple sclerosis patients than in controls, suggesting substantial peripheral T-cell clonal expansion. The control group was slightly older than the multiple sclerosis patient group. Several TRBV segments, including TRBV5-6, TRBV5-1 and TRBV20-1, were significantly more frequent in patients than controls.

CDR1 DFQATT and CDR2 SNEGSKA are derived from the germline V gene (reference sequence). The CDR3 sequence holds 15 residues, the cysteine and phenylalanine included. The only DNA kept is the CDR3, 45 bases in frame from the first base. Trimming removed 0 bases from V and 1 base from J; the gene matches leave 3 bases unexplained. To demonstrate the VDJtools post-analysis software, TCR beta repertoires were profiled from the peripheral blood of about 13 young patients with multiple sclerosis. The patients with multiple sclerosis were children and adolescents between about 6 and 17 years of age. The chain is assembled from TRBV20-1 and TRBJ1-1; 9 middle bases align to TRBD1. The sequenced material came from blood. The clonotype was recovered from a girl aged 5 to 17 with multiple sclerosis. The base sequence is TGCAGTGCTAGAGACCTACAGGGGGCGAACACTGAAGCTTTCTTT. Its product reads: CSARDLQGANTEAFF.